The 5 T cell receptor beta chains below were found in one sample sequenced in a study of T-cell reconstitution after alpha-beta-depleted transplantation in children. Using unique molecular identifiers, the investigators prepared the TCRbeta library. MiXCR, run by TCRdb on the PCR reads, gives a single entry per CDR3 protein. The repertoire has fewer than 200,000 distinct CDR3 sequences, approximately 7% of them found once; the top ten carry 3% to 3.5%. The specimen comprised PBMCs from the stem cell graft donor, sampled from the stem cell graft. The receptors originated from a human donor who donated a stem cell graft to a child with Wiskott-Aldrich syndrome.

This clonotype was detected only a few times. J is TRBJ1-5 and V is TRBV2; D unclear. V was shortened by 5 bases and J by 0 bases, with 8 bases between the two germline ends. Germline CDR1 is SNHLY and CDR2 is FYNNEI. The CDR3 extends over 14 amino acids. CDR3 amino acids: CASSPQTSNQPQHF. Here the CDR3 DNA reads TGTGCCAGCAGTCCTCAGACTAGCAATCAGCCCCAGCATTTT. The full variable domain, its missing parts supplied by reference TRBV2 and TRBJ1-5, is EPEVTQTPSHQVTQMGQEVILRCVPISNHLYFYWYRQILGQKVEFLVSFYNNEISEKSEIFDDQFSVERPDGSNFTLKIRSTKLEDSAMYFCASSPQTSNQPQHFGDGTRLSIL.

The table lists this clonotype with many counts. J is TRBJ2-7 and V is TRBV3-1, with no clear D. Looked up from germline, CDR1 is LGHDT and CDR2 is YNNKEL (reference sequence). The CDR3 length is 13 residues. Trimming cost V 0 bases and J 3 bases, with 6 bases left between them. The CDR3 region is CASSQDHLYEQYF. The CDR3 nucleotides are TGTGCCAGCAGCCAAGACCACCTCTACGAGCAGTACTTC.

This chain connects TRBV25-1 to TRBJ2-5, with a weak D call TRBD2 (5 bases). V lost 4 bases to trimming and J lost 2 bases, with 8 bases between them. CDR1 is MGHDK, CDR2 SYGVNS, per germline. This CDR3 spans 13 amino acids. The chain's CDR3 is CASSGRDQETQYF. CDR3 DNA sequence: TGTGCCAGCAGTGGCCGGGATCAAGAGACCCAGTACTTC.

This clonotype has only a few counts. The chain couples TRBV21-1 to TRBJ2-5; the D call of TRBD1 is as the table states it, not checked on the DNA. TRBV21-1 is a listed pseudogene. The CDR3 runs to 15 residues. Here the CDR3 DNA reads TGTGCCAGCAGCAAACTGACAGGGGATCAAGAGACCCAGTACTTC. Its protein product is CASSKLTGDQETQYF.

This clonotype was detected many times. The genes are TRBV24-1 and TRBJ2-1; D may match TRBD1 or TRBD2 (5 bases each). V lost 6 bases and J lost 7, with 15 bases in between. The CDR3 runs to 14 residues. In germline, CDR1 is KGHDR, CDR2 SFDVKD. The CDR3 sequence: CATSYRDPGNEQFF. The DNA for the CDR3 is TGTGCCACCAGTTACCGGGACCCGGGAAATGAGCAGTTCTTC.